This T cell receptor beta chain was identified during a study of a mutant IDH1 vaccine in newly diagnosed glioma. This clone was seen more than once but under ten times. As yet, its antigen is unknown. As to time point: week 47, end of study. With topical imiquimod, each dose of the vaccine consisted of 300 ug of mutant IDH1 20-mer peptide. Donors had new WHO grade 3 or 4 IDH1-mutant, ATRX-lost astrocytomas. The assay was immunoSEQ multiplex PCR, and TCRdb's table has in-frame clones only and misses some. This table has some 50,000 clones, 65% appearing once. The V gene lost 0 bases and the J gene lost 3 bases, with 4 bases spanning the gap. The CDR3 runs 13 residues. Germline loops: CDR1 SGHRS, CDR2 YFSETQ.

Sequenced material: peripheral blood mononuclear cells (PBMCs), taken from a glioma patient whose treatment included an IDH1 peptide vaccine. The chain joins TRBV5-1 to TRBJ1-5, with D unresolved. The source is a man aged 35-49 years with glioma. Some clones in this sample may be carry-over from other donors' samples. CDR3 sequence (DNA): TGCGCCAGCAGCTTGGGGAACAATCAGCCCCAGCATTTT. It encodes CASSLGNNQPQHF.